Here is one TCR beta chain with its context. Antigen: not known. This entry is derived from a study of regulatory T cells in long-lasting Graves disease. General study findings and limits: Patients with persistent disease showed a bias toward TRBV28, TRBJ1-2 and TRBJ2-5. New patients shared 970 or so public clonotypes, and persistent patients shared more, with 2,741.

As to time point: persistent/refractory GD, antithyroid drugs over 5 years with positive TRAb. RNA from PBMCs was the source of the TCR library. Criteria from the American Thyroid Association guidelines were applied to diagnose Graves' disease. J lost 3 bases, V lost 4 bases, and 11 bases had no gene match. Germline CDR1 is SGHRS and CDR2 is YFSETQ. The CDR3 has 16 amino acids. In building TCR beta libraries, iRepertoire HTBI primers were used together with Arm-PCR of CDR3 regions. TCRdb processed the multiplex PCR reads anew with MiXCR; each CDR3 protein has one entry. The sample holds 350,000 to 450,000 distinct CDR3 sequences; about 21% are singletons and the top ten take more than 13%.

This sequence was found in a female donor with Graves disease. J is TRBJ1-1 and V is TRBV5-1; 8 bases agree with TRBD1. Here the sequenced sample was peripheral blood mononuclear cells (PBMCs), taken when the disease was refractory, from a patient treated with antithyroid drugs. The CDR3 is CASSRLKTGDHTEAFF. For the CDR3, the DNA is TGCGCCAGCAGCCGACTAAAGACAGGGGATCACACTGAAGCTTTCTTT.